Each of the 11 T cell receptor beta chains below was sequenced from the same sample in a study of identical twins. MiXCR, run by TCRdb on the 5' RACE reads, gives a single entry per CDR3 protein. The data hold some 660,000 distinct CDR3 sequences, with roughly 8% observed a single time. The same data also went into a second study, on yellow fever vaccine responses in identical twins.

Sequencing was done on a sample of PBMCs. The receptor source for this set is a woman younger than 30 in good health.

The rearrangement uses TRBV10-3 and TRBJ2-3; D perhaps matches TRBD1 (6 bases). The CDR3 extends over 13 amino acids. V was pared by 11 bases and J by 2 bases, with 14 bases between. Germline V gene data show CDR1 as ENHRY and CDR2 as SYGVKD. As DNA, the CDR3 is TGTGCCTCCAGGGGCCCCAACACAGATACGCAGTATTTT. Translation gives CASRGPNTDTQYF.

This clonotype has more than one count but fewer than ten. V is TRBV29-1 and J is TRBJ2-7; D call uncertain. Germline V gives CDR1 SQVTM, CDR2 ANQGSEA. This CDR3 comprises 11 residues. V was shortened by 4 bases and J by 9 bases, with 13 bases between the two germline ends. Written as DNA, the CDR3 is TGCAGCGTTGGCAACCAGGCTAGGCAGTACTTC. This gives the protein CSVGNQARQYF.

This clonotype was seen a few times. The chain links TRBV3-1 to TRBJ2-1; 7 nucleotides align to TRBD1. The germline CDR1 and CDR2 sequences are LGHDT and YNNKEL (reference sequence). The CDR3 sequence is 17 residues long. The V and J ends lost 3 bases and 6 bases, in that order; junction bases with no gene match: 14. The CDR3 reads CASSQAPGTVTRNEQFF. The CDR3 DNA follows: TGTGCCAGCAGCCAGGCCCCCGGGACAGTTACTCGCAATGAGCAGTTCTTC.

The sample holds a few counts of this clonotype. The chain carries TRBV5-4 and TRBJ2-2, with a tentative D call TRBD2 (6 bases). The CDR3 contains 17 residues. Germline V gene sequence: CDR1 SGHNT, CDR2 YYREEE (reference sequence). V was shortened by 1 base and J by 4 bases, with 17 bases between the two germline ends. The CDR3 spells CASSLPRRGTTTGELFF. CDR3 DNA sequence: TGTGCCAGCAGCTTGCCCAGGCGCGGGACGACCACCGGGGAGCTGTTTTTT.

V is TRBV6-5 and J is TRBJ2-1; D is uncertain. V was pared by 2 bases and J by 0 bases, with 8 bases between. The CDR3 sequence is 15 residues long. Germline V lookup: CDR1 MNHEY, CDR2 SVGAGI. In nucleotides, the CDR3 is TGTGCCAGCAGTTACGGGGTGAGCTCCTACAATGAGCAGTTCTTC. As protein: CASSYGVSSYNEQFF.

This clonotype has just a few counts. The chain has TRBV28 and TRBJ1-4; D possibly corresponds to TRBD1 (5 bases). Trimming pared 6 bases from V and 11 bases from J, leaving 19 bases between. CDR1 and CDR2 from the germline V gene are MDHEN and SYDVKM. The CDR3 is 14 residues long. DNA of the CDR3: TGTGCCAGCAGGGGGGACTTAAGGGAGGCCAAACTGTTTTTT. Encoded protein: CASRGDLREAKLFF.

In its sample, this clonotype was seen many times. For the CDR3, the DNA is TGTGCCAGCAGCCTGATAGCGGGATCGGTTCCTGTGCAGTACTTC. This codes for CASSLIAGSVPVQYF. V is TRBV7-9 and J is TRBJ2-7, with 8 bases matching TRBD2. Losses at the gene ends were 5 bases for V and 9 bases for J; bases not matched to a gene: 15. The CDR3 extends over 15 amino acids. Germline V lookup: CDR1 SEHNR, CDR2 FQNEAQ (reference sequence).

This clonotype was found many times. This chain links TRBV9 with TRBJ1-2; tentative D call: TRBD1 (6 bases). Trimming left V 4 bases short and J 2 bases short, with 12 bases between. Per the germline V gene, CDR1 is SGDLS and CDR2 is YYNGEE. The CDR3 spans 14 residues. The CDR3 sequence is CASSSRGPNYGYTF. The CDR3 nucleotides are TGTGCCAGCAGCTCCAGGGGACCAAACTATGGCTACACCTTC.

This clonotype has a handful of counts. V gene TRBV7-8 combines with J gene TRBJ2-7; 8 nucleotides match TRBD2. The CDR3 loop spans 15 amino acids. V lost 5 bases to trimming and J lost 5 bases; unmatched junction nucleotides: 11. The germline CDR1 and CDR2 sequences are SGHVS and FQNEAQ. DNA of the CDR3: TGTGCCAGCAGCCCGCTAGCGGGCAGGGACGACGAGCAGTACTTC. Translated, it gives CASSPLAGRDDEQYF.

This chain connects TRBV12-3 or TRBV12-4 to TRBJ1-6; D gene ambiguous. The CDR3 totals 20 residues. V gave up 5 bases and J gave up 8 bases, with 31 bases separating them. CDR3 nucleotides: TGTGCCAGCAGTCCCGTGAGGGCGAGCGCAGGCAGCCGGAGAGATTCACCCCTCCACTTT. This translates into CASSPVRASAGSRRDSPLHF.

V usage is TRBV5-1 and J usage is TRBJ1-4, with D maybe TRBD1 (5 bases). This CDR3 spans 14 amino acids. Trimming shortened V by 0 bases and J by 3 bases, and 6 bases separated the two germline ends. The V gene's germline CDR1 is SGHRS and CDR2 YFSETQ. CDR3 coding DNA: TGCGCCAGCAGCTTGGAGGGGTCTAATGAAAAACTGTTTTTT. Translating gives CASSLEGSNEKLFF.